This T cell receptor beta chain was sequenced during a study of technical replicates of blood from several donors. The CDR3 has 15 residues. Germline assignment: CDR1 LNHDA and CDR2 SQIVND (reference sequence). V gave up 3 bases and J gave up 6 bases; unmatched junction bases: 6. Measured with immunoSEQ multiplex PCR; TCRdb has only the in-frame clones, and not every one. This sample carries some 70,000 clones, nearly 98% of them seen once, and the ten largest clones take roughly 0.25%. Sequencing was done on a sample of T cells isolated from PBMCs. The clonotype originates from a human donor in good health. The gene calls are TRBV19 and TRBJ1-5; TRBD1 agrees at 9 bases. CDR3 DNA: TGTGCCAGTAGTATTGGACAGGGGAGTTCTCAGCCCCAGCATTTT. It yields the protein CASSIGQGSSQPQHF.